These 25 T cell receptor beta chains came from one sample sequenced in a study of molecular identifiers for immune sequencing clone quantification. TCRdb reanalysed the PCR reads using MiXCR and keeps one entry per CDR3 protein. The table lists just over 35,000 distinct CDR3 sequences, roughly 19% of them singletons. The specimen sequenced was naive CD8+ T cells from blood, with Jurkat cell RNA spiked in. The subset: FACS-sorted CD8+CD4-CCR7+CD45RA+ naive T cells. Receptors were obtained from a human donor in good health. Some libraries in this study had Jurkat cell RNA spiked in.

CDR3 coding DNA: TGTGCCAGCAGCGTAACCAGCGGGATCGACTATGGCTACACCTTC. Its protein is CASSVTSGIDYGYTF. The chain recombines TRBV9 with TRBJ1-2; D is ambiguous. V was shortened by 1 base and J by 3 bases, with 13 bases between the two germline ends. Germline CDR1 SGDLS, CDR2 YYNGEE. The CDR3 sequence is 15 residues long. The variable domain in full, with the rest retrieved from reference TRBV9 and TRBJ1-2, is DSGVTQTPKHLITATGQRVTLRCSPRSGDLSVYWYQQSLDQGLQFLIQYYNGEERAKGNILERFSAQQFPDLHSELNLSSLELGDSALYFCASSVTSGIDYGYTFGSGTRLTVV.

This clonotype was found a few times. Relative to the germline gene, one junction end is altered; a read error may explain this. This rearrangement joins TRBV10-3 to TRBJ1-2; TRBD1 matches 10 bases. Germline V gene sequence: CDR1 ENHRY, CDR2 SYGVKD. The CDR3 loop spans 16 amino acids. The CDR3 is CAIGEAGQGPLYGYTF. In nucleotides, the CDR3 is TGTGCCATCGGTGAGGCGGGACAGGGGCCCCTCTATGGCTACACCTTC.

This clonotype is categorized as medium-sized (0.01 to 0.1%). The CDR3 region has the DNA TGTGCCAGCAGCTTAGGGGCGAAACCCACAGATACGCAGTATTTT. Translating gives CASSLGAKPTDTQYF. V is TRBV7-6 and J is TRBJ2-3, with unresolved D. V lost 1 base and J lost 2, with 10 bases in between. The CDR3 has 15 amino acids. The germline V gene has CDR1 SGHVS and CDR2 FNYEAQ.

This clonotype was seen at least ten times. This chain joins TRBV4-3 and TRBJ1-5; possible D gene TRBD1, 5 bases. Germline CDR1 is LGHNA and CDR2 is YSLEER. The CDR3 totals 17 residues. Deletions cut 0 bases from V and 2 bases from J, with 14 bases between. CDR3 nucleotides: TGCGCCAGCAGCCAAGATCGCCTGGGGGGGGGCAATCAGCCCCAGCATTTT. It codes for CASSQDRLGGGNQPQHF.

The sample holds a few counts of this clonotype. Here the CDR3 DNA reads TGTGCCAGCAGTACAACCGGGACAGAAGCTTTCTTT. This sequence encodes CASSTTGTEAFF. The chain recombines TRBV6-4 with TRBJ1-1; D may be TRBD1 (6 bases). Germline V gives CDR1 MRHNA, CDR2 SNTAGT. CDR3 length: 12 amino acids. Deletions cut 5 bases from V and 8 bases from J, with 12 bases between.

This clonotype was observed many times. This sequence joins TRBV6-2 or TRBV6-3 and TRBJ2-7; no clear D. CDR3 size: 15 residues. Looked up from germline, CDR1 is MNHEY and CDR2 is SVGEGT. Trimming removed 0 bases from V and 0 bases from J, with 9 bases in between. The CDR3 is CASSYSGLPSYEQYF. The CDR3 DNA follows: TGTGCCAGCAGTTACTCGGGGTTGCCCTCCTACGAGCAGTACTTC.

Comment on this clonotype: The conserved closing phenylalanine or tryptophan is absent in this CDR3, likely reflecting a read error. The V and J genes are TRBV19 and TRBJ1-1, with D possibly TRBD1 on 5 matching bases. Germline V lookup: CDR1 LNHDA, CDR2 SQIVND (reference sequence). Trimming took 11 bases from V and 5 from J, leaving 21 bases between them. The CDR3 is 14 amino acids. Written as DNA, the CDR3 is TGTGCCGGTATCCCAGGGACCCAATATACTGAAGCTTTCCTT. Its protein is CAGIPGTQYTEAFL.

This clonotype showed up many times. CDR3 nucleotides: TGCGCCAGCAGCCCCGACGGAGGAGGGGAGCAGTACTTC. As protein: CASSPDGGGEQYF. The chain couples TRBV4-3 to TRBJ2-7, with D perhaps matching TRBD2 (6 bases). In germline, CDR1 is LGHNA, CDR2 YSLEER. V lost 4 bases and J lost 7, with 14 bases in between. The CDR3 is 13 amino acids.

This clonotype was seen a few times. The chain has TRBV4-1 and TRBJ2-7; 9 nucleotides align to TRBD1. The CDR3 has 14 amino acids. V dropped 4 bases and J dropped 3; count of bases not matched to a gene: 4. Germline CDR1 reads MGHRA; CDR2 reads YSYEKL. Written as DNA, the CDR3 is TGCGCCAGCAGCCCGGGACAGGGTCTCTACGAGCAGTACTTC. Protein sequence: CASSPGQGLYEQYF.

This clonotype was counted only a few times. Here the CDR3 reads CSATRQIGLAGEQYF. The CDR3 DNA follows: TGCAGTGCTACCCGACAGATCGGACTAGCGGGTGAGCAGTACTTC. This sequence joins TRBV20-1 and TRBJ2-7; 11 nucleotides align to TRBD2. Trimming at V came to 4 bases and at J to 7 bases, leaving 12 bases not matched to a gene. The CDR3 length is 15 residues. CDR1 is DFQATT and CDR2 is SNEGSKA in the germline V gene (reference sequence).

This chain links TRBV7-9 with TRBJ2-7, with TRBD2 matching over 10 bases. The CDR3 spans 15 residues. In germline, CDR1 is SEHNR, CDR2 FQNEAQ (reference sequence). Losses at the gene ends were 5 bases for V and 1 base for J; bases not matched to a gene: 5. The CDR3 nucleotides are TGTGCCAGCAGCCCGGGACTAGCGATGTCCTACGAGCAGTACTTC. Translating it yields CASSPGLAMSYEQYF.

As regards this clonotype: This clone may be a read error of a much larger clone one base away. The chain links TRBV4-3 to TRBJ1-1; D not certain. The CDR3 length is 16 residues. Germline V gene lookup returns CDR1 LGHNA and CDR2 YSLEER. Trimming shortened V by 0 bases and J by 0 bases, and 11 bases separated the two germline ends. CDR3 amino acids: CASSQEDGSMNTEAFF. CDR3 DNA: TGCGCCAGCAGCCAAGAAGACGGCTCAATGAACACTGAAGCTTTCTTT.

The rearrangement links TRBV7-7 to TRBJ1-5, with no clear D. CDR1 and CDR2 (germline): SSHAT, FNYEAQ (reference sequence). The CDR3 loop spans 19 amino acids. Trimming removed 5 bases at V and 2 bases at J, with 25 bases between. The CDR3 DNA is TGTGCCAGCAGCCCAGAGAAAAAGATTCCAAAACCTGGCAATCAGCCCCAGCATTTT. The encoded protein is CASSPEKKIPKPGNQPQHF.

Regarding this clonotype: This may come from a read error, since a much larger clone is one base off. The gene calls are TRBV29-1 and TRBJ2-7, with a tentative D call TRBD1 (6 bases). V lost 5 bases to trimming and J lost 2 bases, with 19 bases between them. This CDR3 is built from 15 residues. Germline V gene data show CDR1 as SQVTM and CDR2 as ANQGSEA. In DNA form, the CDR3 reads TGCAGCGTTCTTTTGACAGGTGGCCAGGCCTACGAGCAGTACTTC. It specifies CSVLLTGGQAYEQYF.

To note about this clonotype: Just one base apart from a much larger clone, this may be a read error. The genes are TRBV11-2 and TRBJ2-3, with D hard to call. The ends were cut back, 2 bases at V and 5 bases at J, with 14 bases in the middle. The CDR3 is made up of 15 amino acids. CDR1 and CDR2 from the germline V gene are SGHAT and FQNNGV. As DNA, the CDR3 is TGTGCCAGCAGCTTAATGGCCTTTGGCCAAGATACGCAGTATTTT. Translation gives CASSLMAFGQDTQYF.

This clonotype was seen at least ten times. This chain links TRBV27 with TRBJ2-3, with TRBD2 matching 8 bases. Germline V CDR1 and CDR2: MNHEY, SMNVEV (reference sequence). V was clipped by 1 base and J by 6 bases; unmatched bases: 9. This CDR3 contains 16 residues. The DNA for the CDR3 is TGTGCCAGCAGTTTATTCCGGGAGGGCCCGGTTGATACGCAGTATTTT. Translation gives CASSLFREGPVDTQYF.

This clonotype was recorded many times. One end of the junction fails to match germline, which may point to a read error. The chain couples TRBV2 to TRBJ2-7; D is ambiguous. Germline CDR1 and CDR2: SNHLY and FYNNEI. CDR3 length: 9 residues. CDR3 nucleotide sequence: TGTGCCAGCAGTGAACCCGCTCCTTTC. As protein: CASSEPAPF.

Points on this clonotype: This is likely a read error, given that the CDR3 carries no conserved phenylalanine or tryptophan at its end. V and J are TRBV27 and TRBJ2-7; D unresolved. The CDR3 has 14 residues. Germline values: CDR1 MNHEY, CDR2 SMNVEV (reference sequence). V dropped 6 bases and J dropped 2 bases, with 14 bases sitting between them. CDR3 in DNA: TGTGCCAGCAGGTCCCTGGGGTCCACCTACGAGCAGTACCTC. Encoded protein: CASRSLGSTYEQYL.

This clonotype has a count of ten or more. One end of the junction varies from germline; a read error may be responsible. The chain employs TRBV5-4 and TRBJ1-2; D is unclear. The CDR3 totals 12 residues. The V gene's germline CDR1 is SGHNT and CDR2 YYREEE (reference sequence). The CDR3 here is CASSLESYGSNF. The CDR3 DNA follows: TGTGCCAGCAGCTTGGAGTCATACGGTTCCAACTTC.

This clonotype has at least ten counts. The rearrangement links TRBV10-3 to TRBJ2-7; the D call may be TRBD1 or TRBD2 (6 bases each). Per the germline V gene, CDR1 is ENHRY and CDR2 is SYGVKD. The CDR3 runs 16 residues. V was clipped by 0 bases and J by 6 bases, with 18 bases between them. CDR3 bases: TGTGCCATCAGTGAGTCGATACGGCCCAGGGGAGGCGAGCAGTACTTC. Translation gives CAISESIRPRGGEQYF.

Of note for this clonotype: A read error is possible here, since a much larger clone lies one base away. The chain links TRBV28 to TRBJ2-5; D might be TRBD1 (6 bases). There are 13 residues in the CDR3. Germline CDR1 reads MDHEN; CDR2 reads SYDVKM. CDR3 residues: CASRDSRAETPYF. In DNA form, the CDR3 reads TGTGCCAGCAGGGACAGTAGAGCAGAGACCCCGTACTTC.

As regards this clonotype: This may stem from a read error, because a much larger clone lies one nucleotide away. The CDR3 DNA reads as TGTGCCAGCAGCTTAACAGGGTCAACTAATGAAAAACTGTCTTTT. Its protein is CASSLTGSTNEKLSF. The gene calls are TRBV5-3 and TRBJ1-4; tentatively, D is TRBD1 (6 bases). TRBV5-3 is labeled an ORF, and its function is uncertain. The CDR3 has 15 residues.

The sample holds many counts of this clonotype. The CDR3, as DNA: TGCAGCGTTGAAGTAGGCCGAAGCTCTGGGGCCAACGTCCTGACTTTC. Its protein product is CSVEVGRSSGANVLTF. The genes are TRBV29-1 and TRBJ2-6; D unclear. This CDR3 spans 16 amino acids. Germline V gene lookup returns CDR1 SQVTM and CDR2 ANQGSEA. Deletions cut 1 base from V and 0 bases from J, with 10 bases between.

Concerning this clonotype: Just one base apart from a much larger clone, this may be a read error. The gene calls are TRBV6-6 and TRBJ2-2; 9 positions match TRBD1. The germline gives CDR1 MNHNY, CDR2 SVGAGI (reference sequence). The CDR3 length is 15 residues. In DNA, the CDR3 is TGTGCCAGCACCCCGGGACAGGGAGATACCGGGGAGCTGTCTTTT. Translated, it gives CASTPGQGDTGELSF.

The V and J genes are TRBV11-2 and TRBJ2-2; TRBD2 aligns across 10 bases. Germline CDR1 SGHAT, CDR2 FQNNGV. This CDR3 contains 17 residues. V was clipped by 5 bases and J by 4 bases; unmatched bases: 10. This CDR3 is CASSASLAGALTGELFF. The CDR3 DNA reads as TGTGCCAGCAGCGCATCCCTAGCGGGGGCCCTCACCGGGGAGCTGTTTTTT.